This paragraph reports one T cell receptor (beta chain). The antigen is undetermined. These data come from a study of PD-1 blockade in mismatch repair-deficient tumors. Study summary: Patients had some twelve mismatch repair-deficient cancer types, all previously treated and progressing. Overall study results and limits: Rapid post-treatment expansion, then contraction, generally preceding radiologic response, marked tumor-resident clones.

Sequencing used immunoSEQ multiplex PCR; TCRdb keeps in-frame clones, though not all of them. This sample carries more than 95,000 clones, 86% of them seen once, and the ten largest clones take roughly 14%. The CDR3 spans 19 residues. J lost 6 bases, V lost 0 bases, and 21 bases had no gene match. The germline CDR1 and CDR2 sequences are GTSNPN and SVGIG (reference sequence). This material consisted of peripheral blood, taken 44 weeks after starting pembrolizumab. The rearrangement joins TRBV30 to TRBJ1-1; TRBD1 aligns across 8 bases. The receptor's source is an adult with mismatch repair-deficient cancer. CDR3 nucleotides: TGTGCCTGGAGTGTAATAGCAGGGGGCGTAAAGCCCCCCTTCGCTGAAGCTTTCTTT. It codes for CAWSVIAGGVKPPFAEAFF.